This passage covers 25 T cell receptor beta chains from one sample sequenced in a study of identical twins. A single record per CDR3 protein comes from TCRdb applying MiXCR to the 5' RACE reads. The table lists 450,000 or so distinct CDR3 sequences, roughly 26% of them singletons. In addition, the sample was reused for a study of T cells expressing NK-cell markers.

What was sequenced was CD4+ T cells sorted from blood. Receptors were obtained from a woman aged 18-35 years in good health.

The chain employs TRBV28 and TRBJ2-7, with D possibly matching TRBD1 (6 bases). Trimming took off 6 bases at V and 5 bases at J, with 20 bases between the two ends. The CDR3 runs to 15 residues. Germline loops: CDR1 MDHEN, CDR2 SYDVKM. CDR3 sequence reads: CASSGYGTGKDEQYF. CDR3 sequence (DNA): TGTGCCAGCAGCGGTTATGGAACAGGGAAGGACGAGCAGTACTTC. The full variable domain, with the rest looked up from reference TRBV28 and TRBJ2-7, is DVKVTQSSRYLVKRTGEKVFLECVQDMDHENMFWYRQDPGLGLRLIYFSYDVKMKEKGDIPEGYSVSREKKERFSLILESASTNQTSMYLCASSGYGTGKDEQYFGPGTRLTVT.

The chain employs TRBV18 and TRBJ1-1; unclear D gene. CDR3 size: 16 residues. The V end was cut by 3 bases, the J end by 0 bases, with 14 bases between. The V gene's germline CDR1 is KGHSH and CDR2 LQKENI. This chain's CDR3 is CASSPGSVSLNTEAFF. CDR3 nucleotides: TGTGCCAGCTCACCGGGGTCGGTCAGCTTGAACACTGAAGCTTTCTTT. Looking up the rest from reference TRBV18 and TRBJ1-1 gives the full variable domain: NAGVMQNPRHLVRRRGQEARLRCSPMKGHSHVYWYRQLPEEGLKFMVYLQKENIIDESGMPKERFSAEFPKEGPSILRIQQVVRGDSAAYFCASSPGSVSLNTEAFFGQGTRLTVV.

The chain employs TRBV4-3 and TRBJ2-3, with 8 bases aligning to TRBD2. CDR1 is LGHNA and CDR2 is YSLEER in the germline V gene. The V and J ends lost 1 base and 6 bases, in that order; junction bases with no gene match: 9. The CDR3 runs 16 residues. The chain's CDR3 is CASSQVLAGLGDTQYF. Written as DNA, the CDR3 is TGCGCCAGCAGCCAAGTCCTAGCGGGCCTCGGGGATACGCAGTATTTT.

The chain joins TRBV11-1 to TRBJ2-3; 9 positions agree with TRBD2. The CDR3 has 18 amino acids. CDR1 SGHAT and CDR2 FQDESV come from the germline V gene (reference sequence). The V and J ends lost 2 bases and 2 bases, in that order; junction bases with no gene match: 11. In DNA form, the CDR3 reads TGTGCCAGCAGCTTATCAAGAGTTAGCGGGGGACACACAGATACGCAGTATTTT. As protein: CASSLSRVSGGHTDTQYF.

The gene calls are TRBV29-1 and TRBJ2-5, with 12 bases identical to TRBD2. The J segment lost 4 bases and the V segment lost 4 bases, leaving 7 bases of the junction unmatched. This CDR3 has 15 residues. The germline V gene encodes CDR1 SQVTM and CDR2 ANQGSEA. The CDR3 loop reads CSVGRGGLAGETQYF. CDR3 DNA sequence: TGCAGCGTTGGAAGGGGGGGACTAGCGGGAGAGACCCAGTACTTC.

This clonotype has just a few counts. The CDR3 coding sequence is TGTGCCACCAGAGCTACCACCTATGGGGTCTCCTACGAGCAGTACTTC. This translates into CATRATTYGVSYEQYF. The V gene is TRBV24-1, the J gene TRBJ2-7; D gene unclear. V lost 7 bases, J lost 0 bases, and 18 bases lay in between. CDR3 length: 16 residues. The germline V gene encodes CDR1 KGHDR and CDR2 SFDVKD.

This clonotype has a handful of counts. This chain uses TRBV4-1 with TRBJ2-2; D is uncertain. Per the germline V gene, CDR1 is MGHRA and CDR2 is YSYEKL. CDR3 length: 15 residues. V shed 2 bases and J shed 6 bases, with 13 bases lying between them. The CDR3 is CASSQSPVMAGELFF. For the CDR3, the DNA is TGCGCCAGCAGCCAATCCCCCGTTATGGCCGGGGAGCTGTTTTTT.

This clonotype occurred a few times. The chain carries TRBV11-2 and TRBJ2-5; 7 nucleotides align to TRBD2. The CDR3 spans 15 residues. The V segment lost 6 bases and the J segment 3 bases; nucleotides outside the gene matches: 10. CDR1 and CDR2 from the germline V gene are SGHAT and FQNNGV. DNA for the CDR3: TGTGCCAGCAGTTGGGAGGGGAGACGAAAAGAGACCCAGTACTTC. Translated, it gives CASSWEGRRKETQYF.

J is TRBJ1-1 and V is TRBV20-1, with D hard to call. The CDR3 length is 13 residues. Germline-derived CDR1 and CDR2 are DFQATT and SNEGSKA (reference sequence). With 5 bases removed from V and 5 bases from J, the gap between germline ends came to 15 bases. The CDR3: CSASSGGWTEAFF. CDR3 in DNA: TGCAGTGCTTCTTCGGGCGGTTGGACTGAAGCTTTCTTT.

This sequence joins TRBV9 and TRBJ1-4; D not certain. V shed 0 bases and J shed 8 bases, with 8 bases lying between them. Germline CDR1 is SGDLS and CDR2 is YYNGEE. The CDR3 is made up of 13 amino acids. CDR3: CASSVDKTEKLFF. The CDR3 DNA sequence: TGTGCCAGCAGCGTAGACAAGACCGAAAAACTGTTTTTT.

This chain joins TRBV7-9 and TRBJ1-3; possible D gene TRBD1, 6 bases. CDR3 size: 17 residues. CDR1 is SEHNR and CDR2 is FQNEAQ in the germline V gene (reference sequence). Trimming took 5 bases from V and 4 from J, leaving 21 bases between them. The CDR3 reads CASSPPPPQGKGNTIYF. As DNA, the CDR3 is TGTGCCAGCAGCCCACCTCCCCCGCAGGGGAAAGGAAACACCATATATTTT.

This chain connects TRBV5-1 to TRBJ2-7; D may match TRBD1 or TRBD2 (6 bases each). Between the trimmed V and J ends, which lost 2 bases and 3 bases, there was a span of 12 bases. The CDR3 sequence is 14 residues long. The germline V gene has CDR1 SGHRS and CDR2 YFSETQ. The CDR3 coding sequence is TGCGCCAGCAGCTTAAGGGGGGAGATCTACGAGCAGTACTTC. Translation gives CASSLRGEIYEQYF.

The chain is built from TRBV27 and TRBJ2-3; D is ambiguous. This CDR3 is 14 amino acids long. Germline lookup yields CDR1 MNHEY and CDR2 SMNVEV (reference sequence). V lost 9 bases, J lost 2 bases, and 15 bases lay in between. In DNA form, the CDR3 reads TGTGCCAGTAGGGTGTTCCCTCTCACAGATACGCAGTATTTT. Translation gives CASRVFPLTDTQYF.

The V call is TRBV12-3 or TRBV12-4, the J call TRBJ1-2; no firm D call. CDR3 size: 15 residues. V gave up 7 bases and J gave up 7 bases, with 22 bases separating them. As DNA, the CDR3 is TGTGCCAGCATGGACTTCAGCCGACCTGGGCGTGGCTACACCTTC. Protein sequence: CASMDFSRPGRGYTF.

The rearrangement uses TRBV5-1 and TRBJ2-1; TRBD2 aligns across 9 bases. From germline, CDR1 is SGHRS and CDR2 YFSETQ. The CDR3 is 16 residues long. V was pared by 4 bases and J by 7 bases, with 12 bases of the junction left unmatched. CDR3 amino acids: CASSPLAGGRYNEQFF. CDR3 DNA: TGCGCCAGCAGCCCCCTTGCGGGAGGGCGATATAATGAGCAGTTCTTC.

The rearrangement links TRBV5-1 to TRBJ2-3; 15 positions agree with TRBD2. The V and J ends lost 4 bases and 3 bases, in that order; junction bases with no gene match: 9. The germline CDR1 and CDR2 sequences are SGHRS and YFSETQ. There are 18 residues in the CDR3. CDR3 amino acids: CASSRSTGTSGRTDTQYF. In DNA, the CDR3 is TGCGCCAGCAGCCGAAGCACCGGGACTAGCGGGAGGACAGATACGCAGTATTTT.

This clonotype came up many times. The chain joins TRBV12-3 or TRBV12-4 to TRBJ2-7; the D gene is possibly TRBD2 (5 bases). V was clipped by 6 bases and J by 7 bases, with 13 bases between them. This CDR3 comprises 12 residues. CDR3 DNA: TGTGCCAGCAGCAGGACTCCTAGAGAGCAGTACTTC. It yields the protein CASSRTPREQYF.

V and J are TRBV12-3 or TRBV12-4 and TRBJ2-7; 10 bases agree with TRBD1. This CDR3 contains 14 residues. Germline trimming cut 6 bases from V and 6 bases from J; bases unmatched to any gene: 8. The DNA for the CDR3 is TGTGCCAGCAGCCAAGACAGGGGGCTAAGCGAGCAGTACTTC. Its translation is CASSQDRGLSEQYF.

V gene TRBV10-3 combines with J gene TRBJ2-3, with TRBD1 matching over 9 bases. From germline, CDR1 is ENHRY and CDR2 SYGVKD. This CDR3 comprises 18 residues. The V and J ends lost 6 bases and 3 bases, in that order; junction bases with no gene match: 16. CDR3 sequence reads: CAISSPGTGSHWTDTQYF. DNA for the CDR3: TGTGCCATCAGCTCCCCGGGGACAGGGAGTCATTGGACAGATACGCAGTATTTT.

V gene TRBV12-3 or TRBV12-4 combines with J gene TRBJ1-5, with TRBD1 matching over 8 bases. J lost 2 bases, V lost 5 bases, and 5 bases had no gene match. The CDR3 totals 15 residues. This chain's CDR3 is CASSHRGIGNQPQHF. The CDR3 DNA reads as TGTGCCAGCAGTCACAGGGGGATTGGCAATCAGCCCCAGCATTTT.

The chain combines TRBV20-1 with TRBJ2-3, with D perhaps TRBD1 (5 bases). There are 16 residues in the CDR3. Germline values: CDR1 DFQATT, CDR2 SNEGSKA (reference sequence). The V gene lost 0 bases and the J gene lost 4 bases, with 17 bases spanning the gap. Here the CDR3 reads CSARDPRQGISDTQYF. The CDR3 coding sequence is TGCAGTGCTAGAGACCCCAGGCAGGGAATATCAGATACGCAGTATTTT.

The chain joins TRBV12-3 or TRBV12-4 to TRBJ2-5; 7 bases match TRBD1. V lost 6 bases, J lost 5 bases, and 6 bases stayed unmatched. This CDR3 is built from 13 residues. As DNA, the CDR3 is TGTGCCAGCAGAAAAACAGGGGTGGAGACCCAGTACTTC. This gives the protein CASRKTGVETQYF.

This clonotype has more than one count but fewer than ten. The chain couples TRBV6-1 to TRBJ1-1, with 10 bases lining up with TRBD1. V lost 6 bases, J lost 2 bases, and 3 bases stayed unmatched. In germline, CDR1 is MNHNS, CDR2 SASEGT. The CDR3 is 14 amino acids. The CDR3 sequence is CASRGTGANTEAFF. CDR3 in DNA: TGTGCCAGCAGGGGGACAGGGGCTAACACTGAAGCTTTCTTT.

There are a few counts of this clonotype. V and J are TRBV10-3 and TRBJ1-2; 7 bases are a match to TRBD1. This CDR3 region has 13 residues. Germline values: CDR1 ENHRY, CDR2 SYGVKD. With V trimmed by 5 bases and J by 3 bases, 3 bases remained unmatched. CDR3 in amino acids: CAISSGQDYGYTF. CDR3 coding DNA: TGTGCCATCAGTTCAGGACAGGACTATGGCTACACCTTC.

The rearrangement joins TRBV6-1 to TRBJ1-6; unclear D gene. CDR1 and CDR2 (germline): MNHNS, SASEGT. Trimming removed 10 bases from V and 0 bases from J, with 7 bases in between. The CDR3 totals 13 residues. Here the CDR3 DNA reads TGTGCCACCAAGAGCTCCTATAATTCACCCCTCCACTTT. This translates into CATKSSYNSPLHF.